This TCR beta chain was recorded in a study of blood T cell repertoires in COVID-19. Study-level background: The United States, Italy and Spain supplied acute and convalescent COVID-19 samples. T cells, B-cell-depleted T cells, or PBMCs supplied cDNA or gDNA.

Unmatched junction bases numbered 3, after V lost 4 bases and J lost 3 bases. CDR1 is SGHKS, CDR2 YYEKEE, per germline (reference sequence). This CDR3 is built from 14 residues. Researchers sorted participants into cohorts using their self-reported clinical history. In the original analysis: From reference gene primer amplification, estimates of nucleated cell counts were derived. Some clones are missing from TCRdb's copy, which holds only in-frame ones; the method was immunoSEQ multiplex PCR. The DNA gave D and trimming, while V, J and clone size come from that table. The sample lists a few hundred thousand clones; approximately 91% were seen once.

The sequence was collected from a human donor in a cohort exposed to, infected with or recovered from COVID-19 (not recorded which). The donor label of this sample is uncertain. The rearrangement uses TRBV5-5 and TRBJ2-3; 9 positions match TRBD1. Material: PBMCs or T cells enriched from blood (not recorded which). CDR3 region: CASSRTGVTDTQYF. The CDR3 DNA reads as TGTGCCAGCAGCAGGACAGGGGTGACAGATACGCAGTATTTT.